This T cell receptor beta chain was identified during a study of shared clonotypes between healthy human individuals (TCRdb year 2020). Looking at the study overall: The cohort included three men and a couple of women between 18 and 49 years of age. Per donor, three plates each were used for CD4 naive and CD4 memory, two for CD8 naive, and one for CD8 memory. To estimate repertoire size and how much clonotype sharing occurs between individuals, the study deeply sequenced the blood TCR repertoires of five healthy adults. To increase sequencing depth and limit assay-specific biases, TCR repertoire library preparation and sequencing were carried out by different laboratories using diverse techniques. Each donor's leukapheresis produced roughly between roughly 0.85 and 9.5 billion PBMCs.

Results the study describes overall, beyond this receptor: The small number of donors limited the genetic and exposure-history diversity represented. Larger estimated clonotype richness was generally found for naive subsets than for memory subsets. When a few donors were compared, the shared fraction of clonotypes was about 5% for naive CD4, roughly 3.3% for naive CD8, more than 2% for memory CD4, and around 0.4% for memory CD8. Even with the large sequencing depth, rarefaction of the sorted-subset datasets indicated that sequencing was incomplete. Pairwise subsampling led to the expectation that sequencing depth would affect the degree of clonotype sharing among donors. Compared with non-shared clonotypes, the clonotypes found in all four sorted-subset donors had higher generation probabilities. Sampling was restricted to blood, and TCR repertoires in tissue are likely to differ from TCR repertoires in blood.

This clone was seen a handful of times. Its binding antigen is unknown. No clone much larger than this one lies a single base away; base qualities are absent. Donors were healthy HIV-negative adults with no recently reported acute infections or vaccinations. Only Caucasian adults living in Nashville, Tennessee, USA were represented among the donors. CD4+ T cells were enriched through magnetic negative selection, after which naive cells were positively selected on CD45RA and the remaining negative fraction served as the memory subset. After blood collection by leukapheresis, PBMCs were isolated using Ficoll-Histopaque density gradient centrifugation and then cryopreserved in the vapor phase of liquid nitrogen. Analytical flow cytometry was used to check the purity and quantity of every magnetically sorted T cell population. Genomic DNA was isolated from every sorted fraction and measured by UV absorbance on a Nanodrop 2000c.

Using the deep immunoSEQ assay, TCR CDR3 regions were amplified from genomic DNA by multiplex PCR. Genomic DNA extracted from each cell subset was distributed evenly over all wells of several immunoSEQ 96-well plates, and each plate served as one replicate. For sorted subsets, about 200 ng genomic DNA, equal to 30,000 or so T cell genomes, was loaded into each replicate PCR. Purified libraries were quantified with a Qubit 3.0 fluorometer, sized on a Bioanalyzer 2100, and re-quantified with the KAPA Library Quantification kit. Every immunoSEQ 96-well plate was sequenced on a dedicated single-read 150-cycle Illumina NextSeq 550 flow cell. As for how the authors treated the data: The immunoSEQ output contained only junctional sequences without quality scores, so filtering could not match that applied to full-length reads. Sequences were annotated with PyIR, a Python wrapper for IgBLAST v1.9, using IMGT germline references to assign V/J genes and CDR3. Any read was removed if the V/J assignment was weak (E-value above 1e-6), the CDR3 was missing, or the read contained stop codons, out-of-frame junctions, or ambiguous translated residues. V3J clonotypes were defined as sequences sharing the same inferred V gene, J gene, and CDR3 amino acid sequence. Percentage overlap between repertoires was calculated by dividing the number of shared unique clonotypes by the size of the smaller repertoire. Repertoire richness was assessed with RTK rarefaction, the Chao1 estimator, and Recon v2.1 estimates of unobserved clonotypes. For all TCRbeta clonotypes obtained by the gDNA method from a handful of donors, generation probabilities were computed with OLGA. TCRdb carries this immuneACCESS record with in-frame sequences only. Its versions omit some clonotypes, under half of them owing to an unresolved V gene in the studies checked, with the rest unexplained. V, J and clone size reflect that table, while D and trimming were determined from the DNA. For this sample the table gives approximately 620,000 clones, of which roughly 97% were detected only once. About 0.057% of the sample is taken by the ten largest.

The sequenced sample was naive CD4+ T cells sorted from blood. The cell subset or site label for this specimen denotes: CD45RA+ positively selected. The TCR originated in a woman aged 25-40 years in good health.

The bases are TGTGCCAGCAGCCACGGACGGGACGCTGAAAAACTGTTTTTT. Translated, it gives CASSHGRDAEKLFF. This chain is built from TRBV4-2 and TRBJ1-4; perhaps TRBD1 is the D gene, with 5 bases matching. A distance of 12 bases separates the germline ends of V and J, which lose 3 bases and 7 bases respectively. The CDR3 covers 14 residues, taking in both the cysteine and the phenylalanine. Only the CDR3 DNA is retained, 42 bases long and in frame from the first base. The germline V gene provides CDR1 LGHNA and CDR2 YNFKEQ.